This paragraph reports one T cell receptor (beta chain). The CDR3 length is 17 residues. V shed 0 bases and J 2 bases; nucleotides not matched to a gene: 7. CDR1 is SNHLY, CDR2 FYNNEI, per germline. This sample is part of a study of blood T cells in healthy people across ages. For the second PCR, which ran for 7 to 11 cycles, a sample-barcoded 5' primer and a J-beta primer mix were used. A single record per CDR3 protein comes from TCRdb applying MiXCR to the 5' RACE reads. The data contain roughly 1,500,000 distinct CDR3 sequences, about 40% of them singletons. PBMCs, at least 7 million per sample, were isolated.

The chain joins TRBV2 to TRBJ2-3, with TRBD2 identical over 8 bases. This receptor was taken from a woman aged 18-29 years in good health. Sample: blood. Here the CDR3 reads CASSEALGGALTDTQYF. The CDR3 region has the DNA TGTGCCAGCAGTGAAGCGCTCGGGGGGGCTCTCACAGATACGCAGTATTTT.